This TCR beta chain was identified in a study of T cells expressing NK-cell markers (dated by TCRdb to about 2020). A note on the overall study: TCR beta-chain repertoires were profiled in sorted CD3+CD56+NKG2C+, CD3+CD56+NKG2C- and CD3+CD56-NKG2C+ T-cell subsets from eight donors. Of the eight sequenced donors, seven were found to be HCMV-seropositive and one was found to be HCMV-seronegative. Illumina HiSeq 2000/2500, MiSeq or NextSeq was used to sequence libraries as 2 x 150 bp reads. The study sequenced eight donors, all healthy volunteers chosen at random: three men and five women.

The CDR3 covers 11 residues, taking in both the cysteine and the phenylalanine. Only the protein sequence is given. A word on this clonotype: Its recognized antigen is unknown.

A commercial ELISA kit detecting HCMV-specific IgG in serum was used to determine HCMV serostatus. Ficoll density gradient centrifugation was used to isolate peripheral blood mononuclear cells from blood. Beyond this particular receptor, the publication reports: In over 5 donors, the dominant CD3+CD56+NKG2C+ clonotypes were among the top 10 CD8+ clonotypes and accounted for about 1.0-7.5% of CD8+ T cells. Those dominant clonotypes were again the most abundant among CD3+CD56-NKG2C+ cells in a few donors, at about 25-60.1%. Whether the expanded NKG2C-expressing T cell clones were specific for HCMV antigens was left unclear.

This sample was sequenced with an Illumina HiSeq 2000. The TCR beta cDNA libraries were made using 5'RACE template switching, a step that added both a universal primer site and unique molecular identifiers. cDNA synthesis was primed from the TCR beta constant segment, followed by two successive PCR amplification steps. Per the original workflow: MIGEC was used to demultiplex reads and group reads by UMI, and MiTCR was used to assemble and quantify clonotypes. Only TCR cDNA sequences supported by at least two reads were kept to exclude erroneous sequences. The tcR package was used for downstream repertoire analysis, with clonotypes matched between fractions based on CDR3 nucleotide sequence plus V segment. VDJmatch was used to annotate antigen specificity against VDJdb, with one amino acid substitution in CDR3 allowed. After reprocessing by TCRdb, each CDR3 protein sequence is one entry, and no DNA is given. TCRdb, not the authors, supplied the V and J calls. The table for this sample shows 350,000 to 400,000 distinct CDR3 sequences. About 10% of the sample rests with the top ten.

The V gene is TRBV21-1 and the J gene is TRBJ2-1. TRBV21-1 is a documented pseudogene. The sequence derives from a woman aged 50 to 60 in good health. Donor details come from another sample of the same person, matched by shared clones. Input material: blood T cells: a sorted CD56 or NKG2C T cell subset, CD4+ or CD8+ T cells, or bulk PBMC T cells (not recorded which). For the CDR3, the sequence is CASSTGVRWFF.